This T cell receptor beta chain was retrieved from a study of cytomegalovirus exposure and HLA in healthy donors. Details on this clone: Its target is unknown.

Germline V lookup: CDR1 SGHTA, CDR2 FQGNSA. V lost 1 base and J lost 2, with 11 bases in between. This CDR3 has 16 amino acids. Study results and caveats: The authors enumerated under 200 TCR beta chains as linked to cytomegalovirus.

It was with 60 Vbeta and 13 Jbeta primers that the PCR ran. This table comes from immunoSEQ multiplex PCR, and its TCRdb copy is limited to in-frame clones, with some not included. The sample carries about 190,000 clones, less than 85% recorded once. The chain joins TRBV7-2 to TRBJ1-4, with a weak D call TRBD1 (6 bases). The material sequenced was PBMCs. The TCR was taken from a man aged 30-40 years in good health and CMV-seropositive. The chain's CDR3 is CASSLEGRGTNEKLFF. Written as DNA, the CDR3 is TGTGCCAGCAGCTTAGAAGGGAGGGGGACTAATGAAAAACTGTTTTTT.